This is a list of T cell receptor beta chains from one sample in a study of blood T cell repertoires in COVID-19. The method was immunoSEQ multiplex PCR; TCRdb's version includes in-frame clones alone and lacks a portion of them. This table has about 240,000 clones, 87% appearing once. The sequencing input was peripheral blood. The receptors stem from a man between 60 and 75 years old who had recovered from COVID-19. Both conserved end residues are part of each CDR3. A D gene is named only where the DNA matches it firmly. Rows give clone size only sometimes, using once, few, many, or a class for an expanded clone.

CDR3 DNA: TGCGCCAGCAGCTTGGCTTCTCCCTATGGCTACACCTTC; CDR3 protein: CASSLASPYGYTF; J gene: TRBJ1-2; V gene: TRBV5-1; D gene: .; clone size: .
CDR3 DNA: TGCGCCAGCAGCCCGGGACACCCGACGGAGCCCCAGCATTTT; CDR3 protein: CASSPGHPTEPQHF; J gene: TRBJ1-5; V gene: TRBV10-1; D gene: .; clone size: few
CDR3 DNA: TGTGCCAGCAGCTTAGGATTAGCCGGGGATACGCAGTATTTT; CDR3 protein: CASSLGLAGDTQYF; J gene: TRBJ2-3; V gene: TRBV7-6; D gene: .; clone size: .
CDR3 DNA: TGTGCCAGCAGCAGCCGGACAGGGGTTAACTATGGCTACACCTTC; CDR3 protein: CASSSRTGVNYGYTF; J gene: TRBJ1-2; V gene: TRBV7-8; D gene: TRBD1; clone size: .
CDR3 DNA: TGTGCCATCGCAGGCAGGGGGCGCAGTGGCACAGATACGCAGTATTTT; CDR3 protein: CAIAGRGRSGTDTQYF; J gene: TRBJ2-3; V gene: TRBV10-3; D gene: TRBD1; clone size: .
CDR3 DNA: TGTGCCAGCAGTGAAAATCTGTACGAGCAGTACTTC; CDR3 protein: CASSENLYEQYF; J gene: TRBJ2-7; V gene: TRBV6-1; D gene: .; clone size: .
CDR3 DNA: TGTGCCAGCAGCTTGACCGGGAGTCTTCATGGCTACACCTTC; CDR3 protein: CASSLTGSLHGYTF; J gene: TRBJ1-2; V gene: TRBV5-8; D gene: .; clone size: .
CDR3 DNA: TGTGCCAGCAGCCAGAGACTAGCGGGGCTCACAGATACGCAGTATTTT; CDR3 protein: CASSQRLAGLTDTQYF; J gene: TRBJ2-3; V gene: TRBV3-1/TRBV3-2; D gene: TRBD2; clone size: .
CDR3 DNA: TGTGCCAGTTCTAGGACAGCTTGGGGTACGCAGTATTTT; CDR3 protein: CASSRTAWGTQYF; J gene: TRBJ2-3; V gene: TRBV2; D gene: .; clone size: .
CDR3 DNA: TGTGCCACCGCCGGGACAGGGAGTAATCAGCCCCAGCATTTT; CDR3 protein: CATAGTGSNQPQHF; J gene: TRBJ1-5; V gene: TRBV24-1; D gene: TRBD1; clone size: few
CDR3 DNA: TGCGCCAGCAGCCGAGCGGGGGGAACAGATACGCAGTATTTT; CDR3 protein: CASSRAGGTDTQYF; J gene: TRBJ2-3; V gene: TRBV4-1; D gene: TRBD2; clone size: .
CDR3 DNA: TGTGCCAGCACTCTTCCTAGCGGGGGGGCGGATACGCAGTATTTT; CDR3 protein: CASTLPSGGADTQYF; J gene: TRBJ2-3; V gene: TRBV5-4; D gene: TRBD2; clone size: .
CDR3 DNA: TGTGCCAGCAGCGGAAACTACAGGGCGCCGGGAAACACCATATATTTT; CDR3 protein: CASSGNYRAPGNTIYF; J gene: TRBJ1-3; V gene: TRBV5-5; D gene: .; clone size: .
CDR3 DNA: TGTGCCAGCAGCCCCCGAGGGGCGGGGGGGCAAGAGACCCAGTACTTC; CDR3 protein: CASSPRGAGGQETQYF; J gene: TRBJ2-5; V gene: TRBV7-9; D gene: TRBD2; clone size: .
CDR3 DNA: TGTGCCAGCAGGTTAACAGGGGGTGGCTACACCTTC; CDR3 protein: CASRLTGGGYTF; J gene: TRBJ1-2; V gene: TRBV6-5; D gene: TRBD1; clone size: .
CDR3 DNA: TGTGCCAGCAGCTTAGTACTTCTGACAGGGGGCAATCAGCCCCAGCATTTT; CDR3 protein: CASSLVLLTGGNQPQHF; J gene: TRBJ1-5; V gene: TRBV7-9; D gene: TRBD1; clone size: .
CDR3 DNA: TGTGCCAGCTCACCGACCAGGAAAAAGGCTAGCACAGATACGCAGTATTTT; CDR3 protein: CASSPTRKKASTDTQYF; J gene: TRBJ2-3; V gene: TRBV18; D gene: .; clone size: .
CDR3 DNA: TGTGCCAGCAGTTACGACTTTAATCAGCCCCAGCATTTT; CDR3 protein: CASSYDFNQPQHF; J gene: TRBJ1-5; V gene: TRBV6-2/TRBV6-3; D gene: .; clone size: .
CDR3 DNA: TGTGCCAGCAGCTTAATCAGGGAGGTTGAAAAACTGTTTTTT; CDR3 protein: CASSLIREVEKLFF; J gene: TRBJ1-4; V gene: TRBV11-2; D gene: .; clone size: .
CDR3 DNA: TGTGCCAGCAGCGCCGGACAGGGGTTGAACACTGAAGCTTTCTTT; CDR3 protein: CASSAGQGLNTEAFF; J gene: TRBJ1-1; V gene: TRBV9; D gene: TRBD1; clone size: .
CDR3 DNA: TGTGCTAGTGGTTTGGGCCGGGACAGGGGAGCAAATGAGCAGTTCTTC; CDR3 protein: CASGLGRDRGANEQFF; J gene: TRBJ2-1; V gene: TRBV12-5; D gene: TRBD1; clone size: .
CDR3 DNA: TGTGCCAGCAGCCGGATTCGGGACACCCGTCCGTTCTTC; CDR3 protein: CASSRIRDTRPFF; J gene: TRBJ2-1; V gene: TRBV3-1/TRBV3-2; D gene: .; clone size: .
CDR3 DNA: TGTGCCAGCAGTTTAGCGGGGGGGCCGTTAGGAGAGACCCAGTACTTC; CDR3 protein: CASSLAGGPLGETQYF; J gene: TRBJ2-5; V gene: TRBV28; D gene: TRBD2; clone size: .
CDR3 DNA: TGTGCCAGCATTCCGGGACAGGCCCGTTATGGCTACACCTTC; CDR3 protein: CASIPGQARYGYTF; J gene: TRBJ1-2; V gene: TRBV6-5; D gene: TRBD1; clone size: .
CDR3 DNA: TGTGCCAGCAGCCTTGACCTTGAGGCCCTAGCGGGGGGATGCACAGATACGCAGTATTTT; CDR3 protein: CASSLDLEALAGGCTDTQYF; J gene: TRBJ2-3; V gene: TRBV11-3; D gene: TRBD2; clone size: once
CDR3 DNA: TGTGCCAGCAGTCCCGGGACAGACCGTAACTATGGCTACACCTTC; CDR3 protein: CASSPGTDRNYGYTF; J gene: TRBJ1-2; V gene: TRBV2; D gene: TRBD1; clone size: .
CDR3 DNA: TGTGCCAGCAGCAGAAGGGACTATCCCTTGGAGCAGTACTTC; CDR3 protein: CASSRRDYPLEQYF; J gene: TRBJ2-7; V gene: TRBV4-2; D gene: TRBD2; clone size: .
CDR3 DNA: TGTGCCAGCAGTCAACGGACGGGAGGGGATCAGCCCCAGCATTTT; CDR3 protein: CASSQRTGGDQPQHF; J gene: TRBJ1-5; V gene: TRBV3-1/TRBV3-2; D gene: .; clone size: .
CDR3 DNA: TGTGCCACCAGTGACCCCCGGGACGGACGGGAGGCCCAGCATTTT; CDR3 protein: CATSDPRDGREAQHF; J gene: TRBJ1-5; V gene: TRBV24-1; D gene: .; clone size: .
CDR3 DNA: TGTGCCAGCAAGAGCGGGGGGAAACCAGATACGCAGTATTTT; CDR3 protein: CASKSGGKPDTQYF; J gene: TRBJ2-3; V gene: TRBV6-5; D gene: TRBD2; clone size: .
CDR3 DNA: TGTGCCTGGAGCAGGGCTAACTATGGCTACACCTTC; CDR3 protein: CAWSRANYGYTF; J gene: TRBJ1-2; V gene: TRBV30; D gene: .; clone size: .
CDR3 DNA: TGTGCCAGCAGTTTGGAGGGCGAGAGGGCTTTCTTT; CDR3 protein: CASSLEGERAFF; J gene: TRBJ1-1; V gene: TRBV12-3/TRBV12-4; D gene: .; clone size: .
CDR3 DNA: TGTGCCAGTACGATTGGGGGGGCGCGTAATTCACCCCTCCACTTT; CDR3 protein: CASTIGGARNSPLHF; J gene: TRBJ1-6; V gene: TRBV19; D gene: .; clone size: .
CDR3 DNA: TGTGCCAGTAGACCCCCCGACAGGGCGAACACTGAAGCTTTCTTT; CDR3 protein: CASRPPDRANTEAFF; J gene: TRBJ1-1; V gene: TRBV19; D gene: TRBD1; clone size: .
CDR3 DNA: TGCAGCGGAATCGACAGGAGCTCTGGAAACACCATATATTTT; CDR3 protein: CSGIDRSSGNTIYF; J gene: TRBJ1-3; V gene: TRBV29-1; D gene: .; clone size: .
CDR3 DNA: TGTGCCAGCAGCCAAGGTCAGGATGGCTACACCTTC; CDR3 protein: CASSQGQDGYTF; J gene: TRBJ1-2; V gene: TRBV3-1/TRBV3-2; D gene: .; clone size: once
CDR3 DNA: TGTGCCAGCAGCTTAGGAGGGGGACTAGCGGGCCGGTTAGTTGAGCAGTTCTTC; CDR3 protein: CASSLGGGLAGRLVEQFF; J gene: TRBJ2-1; V gene: TRBV7-6; D gene: TRBD2; clone size: .
CDR3 DNA: TGTGCCAGCAGCCCACAGGCAGATACGCAGTATTTT; CDR3 protein: CASSPQADTQYF; J gene: TRBJ2-3; V gene: TRBV9; D gene: .; clone size: once
CDR3 DNA: TGTGCCACCAGCCCATCCAGCACAGATACGCAGTATTTT; CDR3 protein: CATSPSSTDTQYF; J gene: TRBJ2-3; V gene: TRBV24-1; D gene: .; clone size: few
CDR3 DNA: TGTGCCAGCAGAGGGGGTCCTGGAAACACCATATATTTT; CDR3 protein: CASRGGPGNTIYF; J gene: TRBJ1-3; V gene: TRBV6-5; D gene: .; clone size: .
CDR3 DNA: TGTGCCAGCAGAAGGGCTAACGGGGTCGGGGAGTTCTTC; CDR3 protein: CASRRANGVGEFF; J gene: TRBJ2-1; V gene: TRBV12-3/TRBV12-4; D gene: .; clone size: .
CDR3 DNA: TGTGCCAGCAGCTTAGGGGGCTTGCGGTACACCGGGGAGCTGTTTTTT; CDR3 protein: CASSLGGLRYTGELFF; J gene: TRBJ2-2; V gene: TRBV7-6; D gene: .; clone size: .
CDR3 DNA: TGTGCCAGCAGACTTCTACAGGGATCTAACTATGGCTACACCTTC; CDR3 protein: CASRLLQGSNYGYTF; J gene: TRBJ1-2; V gene: TRBV6-5; D gene: .; clone size: .
CDR3 DNA: TGCGCCAGCAGCCCCCTTTTCGAGACCCAGTACTTC; CDR3 protein: CASSPLFETQYF; J gene: TRBJ2-5; V gene: TRBV5-1; D gene: .; clone size: .
CDR3 DNA: TGCGCCAGCAGCTTCACAGGGGAAGAGACCCAGTACTTC; CDR3 protein: CASSFTGEETQYF; J gene: TRBJ2-5; V gene: TRBV5-1; D gene: TRBD1; clone size: .
CDR3 DNA: TGCGCCAGCAGCTTGGCGGACAGGGAGCAGAGTGGCCAGTACTTC; CDR3 protein: CASSLADREQSGQYF; J gene: TRBJ2-5; V gene: TRBV5-1; D gene: TRBD1; clone size: .
CDR3 DNA: TGTGCCAGCTCACCCCAAGGACAGGGGGCGGACGAGCAGTACTTC; CDR3 protein: CASSPQGQGADEQYF; J gene: TRBJ2-7; V gene: TRBV18; D gene: TRBD1; clone size: .
CDR3 DNA: TGTGCCAGCTCACCACCGTCGCAGGGTCTTAATTCACCCCTCCACTTT; CDR3 protein: CASSPPSQGLNSPLHF; J gene: TRBJ1-6; V gene: TRBV18; D gene: .; clone size: .
CDR3 DNA: TGTGCCAGCAGCTCACCGGGACTCGCCTCCTACGAGCAGTACTTC; CDR3 protein: CASSSPGLASYEQYF; J gene: TRBJ2-7; V gene: TRBV7-2; D gene: .; clone size: .